The 12 T cell receptor beta chains listed next were all sequenced from one sample in a study of T-cell memory formation after mild COVID-19 (dated by TCRdb to the early 2020s). The protocol used for the library was 5' RACE. The instrument given in TCRdb is Illumina NovaSeq 6000. TCRdb ran its own pipeline on the public reads, namely fastp trimming at Q25 and MiXCR clone calling, and kept in-frame beta chains. Rows are combined by CDR3 protein, so each entry shows the most common genes and DNA. This sample comprises around 55,000 distinct CDR3 sequences, 9% to 9.5% of them detected only once. The ten largest account for 0.9% to 1.5% of the sample. Sequencing was done on a sample of PBMCs or a T cell subset sorted from them (not recorded which). The receptors shown here come from a man aged 18 to 35 who had mild COVID-19 (a few samples of this study predate the infection). The sample titles of this study are shuffled in the database, so cell type and time point are left out; the donor was told from shared clones.

The chain couples TRBV29-1 to TRBJ2-7; D gene ambiguous. V was clipped by 3 bases and J by 2 bases, with 5 bases between them. Germline V gene lookup returns CDR1 SQVTM and CDR2 ANQGSEA. The CDR3 covers 11 residues. CDR3 in amino acids: CSVDVAYEQYV. The CDR3 nucleotides are TGCAGCGTTGATGTAGCCTACGAGCAGTACGTC.

Many counts were recorded for this clonotype. The chain combines TRBV5-6 with TRBJ2-3; 8 nucleotides line up with TRBD2. Germline-derived CDR1 and CDR2 are SGHDT and YYEEEE. The junction had 6 bases not matched to a gene; V was cut back by 4 bases and J by 2 bases. CDR3 length: 15 amino acids. CDR3 nucleotides: TGTGCCAGCAGCCCGTTAGCGGGATCCACAGATACGCAGTATTTT. Its protein product is CASSPLAGSTDTQYF. Full variable domain (rest looked up from reference TRBV5-6 and TRBJ2-3): DAGVTQSPTHLIKTRGQQVTLRCSPKSGHDTVSWYQQALGQGPQFIFQYYEEEERQRGNFPDRFSGHQFPNYSSELNVNALLLGDSALYLCASSPLAGSTDTQYFGPGTRLTVL.

This clonotype came up a few times. The rearrangement links TRBV27 to TRBJ1-1, with 11 bases aligning to TRBD1. The CDR3 is 17 amino acids. The V and J ends lost 0 bases and 10 bases, in that order; junction bases with no gene match: 13. The germline CDR1 and CDR2 sequences are MNHEY and SMNVEV (reference sequence). CDR3 in amino acids: CASSLSPTLGTGGRAFF. DNA for the CDR3: TGTGCCAGCAGTTTATCCCCCACCCTTGGGACAGGGGGTCGAGCTTTCTTT.

This clonotype has a handful of counts. This rearrangement joins TRBV3-1 to TRBJ2-3; D perhaps matches TRBD2 (6 bases). This CDR3 comprises 14 residues. Germline assignment: CDR1 LGHDT and CDR2 YNNKEL (reference sequence). Between the trimmed V and J ends, which lost 1 base and 5 bases, there was a span of 10 bases. The CDR3 coding sequence is TGTGCCAGCAGCCAAGGGCGGGGTGTAGATACGCAGTATTTT. The encoded protein is CASSQGRGVDTQYF.

This clonotype was seen ten or more times. The chain links TRBV29-1 to TRBJ2-3, with a weak D call TRBD1 (6 bases). The germline V gene has CDR1 SQVTM and CDR2 ANQGSEA. Trimming removed 3 bases from V and 1 base from J, with 8 bases in between. The CDR3 spans 13 residues. In nucleotides, the CDR3 is TGCAGCGTTGAGCCAGGGGGCACAGATACGCAGTATTTT. Residues: CSVEPGGTDTQYF.

This clonotype has only a few counts. The chain uses TRBV6-5 and TRBJ2-1, with D perhaps TRBD1 or TRBD2 (6 bases each). Germline CDR1 and CDR2: MNHEY and SVGAGI. CDR3 length: 15 residues. V was trimmed by 0 bases and J by 7 bases, leaving 13 bases between them. CDR3 in amino acids: CASSYSGGNRNEQFF. The CDR3 DNA reads as TGTGCCAGCAGTTACTCAGGGGGGAATAGAAATGAGCAGTTCTTC.

This clonotype occurred a few times. The V call is TRBV15, the J call TRBJ2-5; D is perhaps TRBD1 (6 bases). The CDR3 is made up of 12 amino acids. Germline-derived CDR1 and CDR2 are LNHNV and YYDKDF (reference sequence). V was trimmed by 1 base and J by 9 bases, leaving 9 bases between them. The CDR3 DNA is TGTGCCACCAGCAGAGTTAAGGGGGCCCAGTACTTC. Translating gives CATSRVKGAQYF. The full variable domain, with the rest looked up from reference TRBV15 and TRBJ2-5, is DAMVIQNPRYQVTQFGKPVTLSCSQTLNHNVMYWYQQKSSQAPKLLFHYYDKDFNNEADTPDNFQSRRPNTSFCFLDIRSPGLGDTAMYLCATSRVKGAQYFGPGTRLLVL.

This clonotype was counted many times. The chain links TRBV7-2 to TRBJ1-2; 8 bases match TRBD1. Germline CDR1 is SGHTA and CDR2 is FQGNSA. CDR3 length: 13 amino acids. V was pared by 4 bases and J by 7 bases, with 5 bases of the junction left unmatched. CDR3 protein: CASSSGQGGGYTF. CDR3 coding DNA: TGTGCCAGCAGCTCAGGACAGGGAGGTGGCTACACCTTC.

V usage is TRBV7-3 and J usage is TRBJ2-1; TRBD1 matches 12 bases. The V gene end was trimmed by 2 bases and the J gene end by 6 bases; junction bases not matched to a gene: 5. Germline CDR1 SGHTA, CDR2 FQGTGA. The CDR3 spans 16 residues. The CDR3 spells CASSLSGQGAANEQFF. The CDR3 DNA sequence: TGTGCCAGCAGCTTATCGGGACAGGGGGCGGCCAATGAGCAGTTCTTC. Based on the CDR3 plus reference TRBV7-3 and TRBJ2-1, the full variable domain is GAGVSQTPSNKVTEKGKYVELRCDPISGHTALYWYRQSLGQGPEFLIYFQGTGAADDSGLPNDRFFAVRPEGSVSTLKIQRTERGDSAVYLCASSLSGQGAANEQFFGPGTRLTVL.

This chain joins TRBV5-1 and TRBJ2-5; TRBD1 aligns across 8 bases. The CDR3 is 14 residues long. The germline gives CDR1 SGHRS, CDR2 YFSETQ. Trimming removed 3 bases from V and 2 bases from J; junction bases left unmatched: 3. The CDR3 sequence: CASSSGQGQETQYF. Here the CDR3 DNA reads TGCGCCAGCAGCTCCGGACAGGGTCAAGAGACCCAGTACTTC.

The chain joins TRBV7-9 to TRBJ2-1, with D perhaps TRBD1 (6 bases). CDR1 is SEHNR, CDR2 FQNEAQ, per germline (reference sequence). The V end lost 5 bases, the J end lost 7 bases, and 9 bases lay between the germline ends. This CDR3 is built from 12 residues. CDR3 in DNA: TGTGCCAGCAGCCCGCAGGGGAATGAGCAGTTCTTC. Protein product: CASSPQGNEQFF.

This clonotype has at least ten counts. The chain employs TRBV6-2 or TRBV6-3 and TRBJ2-5; 13 bases agree with TRBD2. CDR1 and CDR2 (germline): MNHEY, SVGEGT. The CDR3 runs 16 residues. V lost 4 bases to trimming and J lost 2 bases; unmatched junction nucleotides: 4. The CDR3 DNA is TGTGCCAGCAGTTCGACTAGCGGGGGGTTACAAGAGACCCAGTACTTC. Amino acids: CASSSTSGGLQETQYF.